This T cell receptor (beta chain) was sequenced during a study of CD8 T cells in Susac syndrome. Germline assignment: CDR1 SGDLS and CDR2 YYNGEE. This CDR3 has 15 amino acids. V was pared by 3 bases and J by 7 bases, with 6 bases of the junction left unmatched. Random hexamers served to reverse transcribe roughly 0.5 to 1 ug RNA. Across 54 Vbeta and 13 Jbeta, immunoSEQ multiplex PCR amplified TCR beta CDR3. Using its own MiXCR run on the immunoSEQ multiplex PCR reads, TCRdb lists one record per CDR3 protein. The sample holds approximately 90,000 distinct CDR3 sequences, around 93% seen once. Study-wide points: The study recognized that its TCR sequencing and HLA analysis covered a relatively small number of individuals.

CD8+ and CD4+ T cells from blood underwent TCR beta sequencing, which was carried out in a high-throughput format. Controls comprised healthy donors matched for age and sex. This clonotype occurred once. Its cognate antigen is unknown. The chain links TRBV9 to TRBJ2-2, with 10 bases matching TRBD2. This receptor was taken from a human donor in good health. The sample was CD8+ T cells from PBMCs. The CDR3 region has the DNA TGTGCCAGCAGCGGCGGGACTAGCGTTCGCGGGGAGCTGTTTTTT. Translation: CASSGGTSVRGELFF. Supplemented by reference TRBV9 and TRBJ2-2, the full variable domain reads DSGVTQTPKHLITATGQRVTLRCSPRSGDLSVYWYQQSLDQGLQFLIQYYNGEERAKGNILERFSAQQFPDLHSELNLSSLELGDSALYFCASSGGTSVRGELFFGEGSRLTVL.